Below, one T cell receptor (beta chain) is given with its context. The antigen remains undetermined. Germline CDR1 reads SGHTA; CDR2 reads FQGTGA. This CDR3 spans 14 amino acids. V was cut by 1 base and J by 4 bases, with 10 bases left in between. Libraries were prepared by immunoSEQ multiplex PCR; TCRdb keeps only in-frame clonotypes and omits some of them. The sample includes 250,000 or so clones, around nine tenths seen only once; the top ten take around 2.6%. The sample comes from a study of cytomegalovirus exposure and HLA in healthy donors. General study findings and limits: The study recorded more than 150 TCR beta chains that were cytomegalovirus-associated. The authors confirmed in vitro that three CMV-associated chains were specific for CMV antigens.

What was sequenced was PBMCs. The TCR sequence derives from a man aged 18 to 30 in good health and CMV-seronegative. This chain links TRBV7-3 with TRBJ2-5; D possibly corresponds to TRBD1 (5 bases). The CDR3: CASSLIQGSETQYF. In DNA, the CDR3 is TGTGCCAGCAGCTTAATCCAGGGATCAGAGACCCAGTACTTC.